This T cell receptor (beta chain) stems from a study of T cell repertoires in cytomegalovirus infection. Study observations and caveats: Using cumulative public TCR beta family frequency, the authors identified those who carried CMV together with the relevant HLA.

TCRdb itself ran the reads through MiXCR, one entry per CDR3 protein. The top ten hold around 45% of the sample, which has around 430,000 distinct CDR3 sequences, about 44% seen once. V lost 7 bases, J lost 5 bases, and 5 bases stayed unmatched. The CDR3 is 13 residues long. Germline lookup yields CDR1 SGHTA and CDR2 FQGNSA. Concerning this clonotype itself: The antigen is not known.

Source: cultured PBMCs, taken from culture after CMV antigen stimulation. The chain carries TRBV7-2 and TRBJ2-1, with 7 bases matching TRBD2. The source is a human donor in good health (CMV status not recorded). Some clones in this sample may be carry-over from other donors' samples. CDR3 in DNA: TGTGCCAGCACCCTAGCGGAGAACAATGAGCAGTTCTTC. It codes for CASTLAENNEQFF.